The source of this T cell receptor beta chain is a study of cytomegalovirus exposure and HLA in healthy donors. The CDR3 runs 14 residues. Germline CDR1 and CDR2: ENHRY and SYGVKD. V lost 2 bases to trimming and J lost 2 bases, with 9 bases between them. Researchers ran the PCR with 60 Vbeta and 13 Jbeta primers. Profiling relied on immunoSEQ multiplex PCR, and the TCRdb table lists in-frame clones only, not all of them. The sample includes about 110,000 clones, roughly 80% seen only once; the top ten take 22%. The chain is built from TRBV10-3 and TRBJ1-2; no firm D call. This TCR was sampled from a man aged 30 to 39 in good health and CMV-seropositive. The material sequenced was PBMCs. For the CDR3, the DNA is TGTGCCATCAGTGAGGGCCCGAACAACTATGGCTACACCTTC. This encodes CAISEGPNNYGYTF.